This TCR beta chain is from a study of prognosis after radiotherapy for stage I lung cancer. This clonotype was seen ten or more times. Germline CDR1 reads MDHEN; CDR2 reads SYDVKM. Trimming cost V 3 bases and J 6 bases, with 8 bases left between them. This CDR3 contains 13 residues. The TCR beta CDR3 region was amplified from genomic DNA, with two rounds of multiplex PCR being used for the amplification. First-round PCR employed TRBV- and TRBJ-specific primers for each gene. In TCRdb, the multiplex PCR reads were re-called with MiXCR into one record per CDR3 protein. The sample includes about 17,000 distinct CDR3 sequences, 44% seen only once; the top ten take roughly 43%.

This sequence was found in a donor over 45 with non-small cell lung cancer. Sample: PBMCs, taken before or after stereotactic body radiation therapy (not recorded which). The V gene is TRBV28, the J gene TRBJ2-2; no firm D call. CDR3 DNA: TGTGCCAGCAGTTTCGGATTCGCCGGGGAGCTGTTTTTT. This encodes CASSFGFAGELFF.